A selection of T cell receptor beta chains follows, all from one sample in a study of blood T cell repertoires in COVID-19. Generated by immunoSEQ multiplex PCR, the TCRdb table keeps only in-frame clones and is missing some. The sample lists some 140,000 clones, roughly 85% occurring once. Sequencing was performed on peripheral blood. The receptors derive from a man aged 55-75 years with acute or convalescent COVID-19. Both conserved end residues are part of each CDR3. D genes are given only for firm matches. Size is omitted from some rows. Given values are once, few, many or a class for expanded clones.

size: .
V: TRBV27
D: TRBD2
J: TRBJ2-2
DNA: TGTGCCAGCAGACGCACACCGGGGGGAAACACCGGGGAGCTGTTTTTT
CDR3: CASRRTPGGNTGELFF

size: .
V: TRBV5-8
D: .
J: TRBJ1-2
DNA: TGTGCCAGCAGCAGGGGGTTCGGTGGCTACACCTTC
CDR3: CASSRGFGGYTF

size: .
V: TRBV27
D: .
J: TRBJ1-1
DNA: TGTGCCAGCAGTTTATCTATAGGAGGAGGCCCTGAAGCTTTCTTT
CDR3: CASSLSIGGGPEAFF

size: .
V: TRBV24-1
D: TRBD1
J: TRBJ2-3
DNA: TGTGCCACCAGTGACCGAGGGACAGGGGGCGAAGATACGCAGTATTTT
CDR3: CATSDRGTGGEDTQYF

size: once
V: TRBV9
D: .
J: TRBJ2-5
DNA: TGTGCCAGCAGCGAGGGGGGGTTCTACCAAGAGACCCAGTACTTC
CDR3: CASSEGGFYQETQYF

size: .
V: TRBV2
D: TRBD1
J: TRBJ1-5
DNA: TGTGCCAGCAGCGATCAGGGACAGGGGAGTCAGCCCCAGCATTTT
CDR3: CASSDQGQGSQPQHF

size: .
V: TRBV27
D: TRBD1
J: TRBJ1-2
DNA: TGTGCCAGCAGTTTCCGGGACAGGGACTATGGCTACACCTTC
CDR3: CASSFRDRDYGYTF

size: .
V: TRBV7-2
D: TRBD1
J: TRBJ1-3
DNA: TGTGCCAGCAGCTGGGGACAGGGCAGTAGCTCTGGAAACACCATATATTTT
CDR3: CASSWGQGSSSGNTIYF

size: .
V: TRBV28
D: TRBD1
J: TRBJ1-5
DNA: TGTGCCAGCAGGCAGACAGGGATATTCTTTAGCAATCAGCCCCAGCATTTT
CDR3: CASRQTGIFFSNQPQHF

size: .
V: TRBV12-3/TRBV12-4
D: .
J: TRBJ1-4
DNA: TGTGCCAGCAGTTTTGACAGAGGTGAAAAACTGTTTTTT
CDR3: CASSFDRGEKLFF

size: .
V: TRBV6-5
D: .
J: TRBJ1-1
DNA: TGTGCCAGCAGGCAGGGTGGACCCACTGAAGCTTTCTTT
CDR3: CASRQGGPTEAFF

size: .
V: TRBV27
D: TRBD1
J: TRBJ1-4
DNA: TGTGCCAGCAGTCAATTGGGACAGGGGAATGAAAAACTGTTTTTT
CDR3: CASSQLGQGNEKLFF

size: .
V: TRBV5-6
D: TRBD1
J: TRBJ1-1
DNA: TGTGCCAGCAGCTCGACAGGGCGGGCTGAAGCTTTCTTT
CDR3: CASSSTGRAEAFF

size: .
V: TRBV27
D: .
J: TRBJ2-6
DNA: TGTGCCAGCAGTTTATCGGGAGGCGGTGGGGCCAACGTCCTGACTTTC
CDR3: CASSLSGGGGANVLTF

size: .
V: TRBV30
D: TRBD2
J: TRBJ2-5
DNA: TGTGCCTCTCCGGGACTAGCGGGAGACGTGGGAGAGACCCAGTACTTC
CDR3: CASPGLAGDVGETQYF

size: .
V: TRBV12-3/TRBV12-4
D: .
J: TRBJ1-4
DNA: TGTGCCAGCAGGAGCCCAGTAGCTGAAAAACTGTTTTTT
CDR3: CASRSPVAEKLFF

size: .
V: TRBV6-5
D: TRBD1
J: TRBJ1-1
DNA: TGTGCCAGCGCCCGGACAGGGGACACTGAAGCTTTCTTT
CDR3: CASARTGDTEAFF

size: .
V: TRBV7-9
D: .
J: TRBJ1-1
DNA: TGTGCCAGCAACCTTCCCCTCGACTGGGACACTGAAGCTTTCTTT
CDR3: CASNLPLDWDTEAFF

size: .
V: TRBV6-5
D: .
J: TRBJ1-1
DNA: TGTGCCAGCAGTTACCGGCAGGCGGGTTCCGCTGAAGCTTTCTTT
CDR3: CASSYRQAGSAEAFF

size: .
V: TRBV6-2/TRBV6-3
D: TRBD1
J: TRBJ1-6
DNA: TGTGCCAGCAGTTTGGGGACAGGGCGTTCACCCCTCCACTTT
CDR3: CASSLGTGRSPLHF

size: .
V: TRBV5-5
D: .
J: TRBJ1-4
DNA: TGTGCCAGCAGCTACCGGGACACCTATGAAAAACTGTTTTTT
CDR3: CASSYRDTYEKLFF

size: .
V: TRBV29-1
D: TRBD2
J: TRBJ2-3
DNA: TGCAGCGTGCGGGGGTTACATACGCAGTATTTT
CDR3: CSVRGLHTQYF

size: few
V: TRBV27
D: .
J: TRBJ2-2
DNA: TGTGCCAGCAGTTTGGGGAGAACCGGGGAGCTGTTTTTT
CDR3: CASSLGRTGELFF

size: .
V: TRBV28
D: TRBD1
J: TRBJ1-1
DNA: TGTGCCAGCAGACTACAGGGGGCTGAAGCTTTCTTT
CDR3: CASRLQGAEAFF

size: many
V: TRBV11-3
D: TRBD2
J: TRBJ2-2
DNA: TGTGCCAGCAGCTTTAGCGGGAGAGGGTCGGGGGAGCTGTTTTTT
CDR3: CASSFSGRGSGELFF

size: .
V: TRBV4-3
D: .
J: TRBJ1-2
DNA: TGCGCCAGCAGCCAAGTGGGTACTAGCTATGGCTACACCTTC
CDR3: CASSQVGTSYGYTF

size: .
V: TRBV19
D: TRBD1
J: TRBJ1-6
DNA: TGTGCCAGTAGTTCGCTGGACAGGGGATATTCACCCCTCCACTTT
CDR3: CASSSLDRGYSPLHF

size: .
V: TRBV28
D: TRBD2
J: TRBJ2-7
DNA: TGTGCCACCATAGGGAGGGGAGTGGGTATCTACGAGCAGTACTTC
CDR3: CATIGRGVGIYEQYF

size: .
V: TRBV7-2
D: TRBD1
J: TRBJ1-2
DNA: TGTGCCAGCAGCTTAGCGGGACAGTTCTATGGCTACACCTTC
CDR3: CASSLAGQFYGYTF

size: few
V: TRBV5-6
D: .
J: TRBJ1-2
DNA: TGTGCCAGCAGCTTGACCGGGCCGGGGTCTGGCTACACCTTC
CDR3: CASSLTGPGSGYTF

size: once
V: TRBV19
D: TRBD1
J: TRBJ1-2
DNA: TGTGCCAGTTCCAGGAGGGGGCATGGCTACACCTTC
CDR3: CASSRRGHGYTF

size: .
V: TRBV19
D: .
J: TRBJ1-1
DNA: TGTGCCAGCAGTCTGGGTGGAGCTTACACTGAAGCTTTCTTT
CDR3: CASSLGGAYTEAFF

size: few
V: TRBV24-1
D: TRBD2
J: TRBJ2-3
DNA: TGTGCCACCAGGGGACTAGCGGGCGGCACAGATACGCAGTATTTT
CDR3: CATRGLAGGTDTQYF

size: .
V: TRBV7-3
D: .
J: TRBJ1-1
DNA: TGTGCCAGCAGCTTAAACATAAACACTGAAGCTTTCTTT
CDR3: CASSLNINTEAFF

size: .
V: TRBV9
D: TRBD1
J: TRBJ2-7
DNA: TGTGCCAGCAGCGTAGAGGGACAGGGCTACGAGCAGTACTTC
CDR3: CASSVEGQGYEQYF

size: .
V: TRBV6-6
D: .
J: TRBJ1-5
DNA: TGTGCCAGCCAGGAACAGCCTGATCAGCCCCAGCATTTT
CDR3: CASQEQPDQPQHF

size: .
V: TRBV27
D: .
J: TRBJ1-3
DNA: TGTGCCAGCAGTTCGGGGGTGACAGGAAACACCATATATTTT
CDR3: CASSSGVTGNTIYF

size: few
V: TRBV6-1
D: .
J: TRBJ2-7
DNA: TGTGCCAGCAGTGACCCAGACACCTACGAGCAGTACTTC
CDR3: CASSDPDTYEQYF

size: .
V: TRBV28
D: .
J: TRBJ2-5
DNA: TGTGCCAGCAGTTCCTCCGGAGGGAACCAAGAGACCCAGTACTTC
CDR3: CASSSSGGNQETQYF

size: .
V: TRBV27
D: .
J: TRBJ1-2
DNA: TGTGCCAGCAGCGCCAGACAGACCACTTCTAACTATGGCTACACCTTC
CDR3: CASSARQTTSNYGYTF

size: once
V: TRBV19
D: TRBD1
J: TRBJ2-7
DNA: TGTGCCAGTAGCCATCGGGACAGGGTCGAGCAGTACTTC
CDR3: CASSHRDRVEQYF

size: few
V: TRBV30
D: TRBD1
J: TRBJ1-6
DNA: TGTGCCTGGAGTGTAGACAGGGATTCACCCCTCCACTTT
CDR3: CAWSVDRDSPLHF

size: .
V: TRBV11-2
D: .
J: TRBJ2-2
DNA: TGTGCCAGCAGCTTAGGGGATAACGGGAGACGAACCGGGGAGCTGTTTTTT
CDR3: CASSLGDNGRRTGELFF

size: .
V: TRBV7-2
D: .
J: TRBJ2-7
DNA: TGTGCCAGCAGCCCCCTACCTGCCGAGCAGTACTTC
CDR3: CASSPLPAEQYF

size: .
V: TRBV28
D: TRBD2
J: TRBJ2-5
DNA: TGTGCCAGCAGTTTGGGGACTAGCGGGAGTATTAAGGAGACCCAGTACTTC
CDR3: CASSLGTSGSIKETQYF

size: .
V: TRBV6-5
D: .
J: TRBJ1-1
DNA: TGTGCCAGCAGGACGACTGGGAACACTGAAGCTTTCTTT
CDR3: CASRTTGNTEAFF

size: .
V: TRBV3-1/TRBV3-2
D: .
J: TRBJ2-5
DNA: TGTGCCAGCAGCCAAGACAGGACAGATGACCAAGAGACCCAGTACTTC
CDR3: CASSQDRTDDQETQYF

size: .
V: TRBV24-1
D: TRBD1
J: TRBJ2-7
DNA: TGTGCCACCAGTGAGACCGGACAGGACTCTACCGAGCAGTACTTC
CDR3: CATSETGQDSTEQYF

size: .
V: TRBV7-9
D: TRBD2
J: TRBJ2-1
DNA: TGTGCCAGCAGCCCCGGACTAGCGGGAGGTAATGAGCAGTTCTTC
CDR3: CASSPGLAGGNEQFF

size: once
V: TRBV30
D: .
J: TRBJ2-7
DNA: TGTGCCTGGAGTGCAGGGTACCGGGAGTACTTC
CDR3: CAWSAGYREYF

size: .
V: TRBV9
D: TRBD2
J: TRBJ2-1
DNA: TGTGCCAGCAGCTTCTCTAGCGGGGATAGTGAGCAGTTCTTC
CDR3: CASSFSSGDSEQFF

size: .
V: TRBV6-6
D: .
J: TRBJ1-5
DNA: TGTGCCAGCTGCCCTGACGGGGGTAATCAGCCCCAGCATTTT
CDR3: CASCPDGGNQPQHF

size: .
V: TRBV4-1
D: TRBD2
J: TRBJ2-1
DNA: TGCGCCAGCAGCTATGGACTAGCGGGAGCCCCTAAGCCGGTGCAGTTCTTC
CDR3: CASSYGLAGAPKPVQFF

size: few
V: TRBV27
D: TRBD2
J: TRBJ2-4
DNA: TGTGCCAGCAGGGGGGTCGGGGGGAACATTCAGTACTTC
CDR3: CASRGVGGNIQYF

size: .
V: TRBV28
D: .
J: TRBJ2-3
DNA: TGTGCCAGCAGGCGCGGGGGCCGGCGGATCGCAGATACGCAGTATTTT
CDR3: CASRRGGRRIADTQYF

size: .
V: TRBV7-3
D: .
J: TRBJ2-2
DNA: TGTGCCAGCAGCTTGAAGCCCGGGGGGGAGCTGTTTTTT
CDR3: CASSLKPGGELFF

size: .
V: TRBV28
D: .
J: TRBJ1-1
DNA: TGTGCCAGCGGCTCCTCGGGGGAAAACACTGAAGCTTTCTTT
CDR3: CASGSSGENTEAFF

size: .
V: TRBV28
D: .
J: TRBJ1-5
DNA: TGTGCCAGCAGTTCCGCGAGGCAGCCCCAGCATTTT
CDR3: CASSSARQPQHF

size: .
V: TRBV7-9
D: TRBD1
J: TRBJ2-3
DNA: TGTGCCAGCACCGGGACAGGGGGCCTCACAGATACGCAGTATTTT
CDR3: CASTGTGGLTDTQYF

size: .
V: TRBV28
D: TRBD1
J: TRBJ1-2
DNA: TGTGCCAGCACGCAGGGGGCGAGAAAGCTATCCTATGGCTACACCTTC
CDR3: CASTQGARKLSYGYTF